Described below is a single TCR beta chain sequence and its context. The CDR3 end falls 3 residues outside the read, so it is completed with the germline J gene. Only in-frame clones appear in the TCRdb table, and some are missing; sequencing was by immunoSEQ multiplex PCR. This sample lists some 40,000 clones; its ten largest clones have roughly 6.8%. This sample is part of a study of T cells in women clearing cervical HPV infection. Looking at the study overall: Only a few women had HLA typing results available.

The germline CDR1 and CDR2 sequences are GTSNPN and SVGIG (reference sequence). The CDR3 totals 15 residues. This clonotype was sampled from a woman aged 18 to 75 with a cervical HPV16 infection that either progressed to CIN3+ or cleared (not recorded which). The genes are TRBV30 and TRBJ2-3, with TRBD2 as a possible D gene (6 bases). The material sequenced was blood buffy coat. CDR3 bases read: TGTGCCTGCTCGCATTTGGGGGGTAGTGGGGAGACG. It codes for CACSHLGGSGET. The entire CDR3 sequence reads CACSHLGGSGETQYF.